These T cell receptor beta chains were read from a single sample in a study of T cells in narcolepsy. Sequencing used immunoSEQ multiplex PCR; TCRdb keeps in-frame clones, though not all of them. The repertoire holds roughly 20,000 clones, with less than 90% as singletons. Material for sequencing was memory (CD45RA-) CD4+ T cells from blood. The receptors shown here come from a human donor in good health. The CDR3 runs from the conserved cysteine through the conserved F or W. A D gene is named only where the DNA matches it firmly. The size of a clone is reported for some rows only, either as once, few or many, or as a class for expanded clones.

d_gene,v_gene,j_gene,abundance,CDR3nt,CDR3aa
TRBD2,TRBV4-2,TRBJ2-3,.,TGTGCCAGCAGCCAACTGGCGGGGGGGGGCACAGATACGCAGTATTTT,CASSQLAGGGTDTQYF
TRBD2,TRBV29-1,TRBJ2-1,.,TGCAGCGTTCGACTAATAGCGGGTATTCAGTTCTTC,CSVRLIAGIQFF
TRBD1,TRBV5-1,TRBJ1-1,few,TGCGCCAGCAGCCTGGGGGGGACAGAGTTAAACACTGAAGCTTTCTTT,CASSLGGTELNTEAFF
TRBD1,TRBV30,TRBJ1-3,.,TGTGCCTGGAGTTCCGCCGGCTCGGTACAGGGGAACTCTGGAAACACCATATATTTT,CAWSSAGSVQGNSGNTIYF
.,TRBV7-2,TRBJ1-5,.,TGTGCCAGCAGCTTAGGGTTTTCGGATAGCAATCAGCCCCAGCATTTT,CASSLGFSDSNQPQHF
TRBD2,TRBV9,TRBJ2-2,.,TGTGCCAGCAGCTTACAGACTAGCGGGAAGCTCACCGGGGAGCTGTTTTTT,CASSLQTSGKLTGELFF
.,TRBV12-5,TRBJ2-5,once,TGTGCTAGTGGTTTGTCCGGGGAGACCCAGTACTTC,CASGLSGETQYF
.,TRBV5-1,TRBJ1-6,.,TGCGCCAGCAGCTCCGAGCATTCACCCCTCCACTTT,CASSSEHSPLHF
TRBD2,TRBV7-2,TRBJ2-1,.,TGTGCCAGCAGCTTGACTAGCGGGAGGGTATTGGATGAGCAGTTCTTC,CASSLTSGRVLDEQFF
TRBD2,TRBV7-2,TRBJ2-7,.,TGTGCCAGCAGGGAAGTGGGGGGGGTGGAGTACTTC,CASREVGGVEYF
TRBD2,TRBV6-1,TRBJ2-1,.,TGTGCCAGCAGCTGGGTAGCGGGGAGCGAGCAGTTCTTC,CASSWVAGSEQFF
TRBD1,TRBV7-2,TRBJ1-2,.,TGTGCCAGCAGCCCTGTCCCGGGACAGATGAGCTATGGCTACACCTTC,CASSPVPGQMSYGYTF